The clone carrying this TCR beta chain was seen just once. The data are from a study of OX40 agonist ivuxolimab in advanced cancers. The repertoire was sequenced with immunoSEQ multiplex PCR; TCRdb's copy has only in-frame clones and lacks some. The table has approximately 35,000 clones, 89% seen once. Trimming shortened V by 0 bases and J by 1 base, and 4 bases separated the two germline ends. Per the germline V gene, CDR1 is SGHRS and CDR2 is YFSETQ. The CDR3 runs to 13 residues. The sample in question was CD4+ or CD8+ T cells sorted from blood, obtained in a trial of the OX40 agonist ivuxolimab. J is TRBJ1-1 and V is TRBV5-1; D ambiguous. The source is an adult with an advanced solid tumor such as melanoma, head and neck, liver or kidney cancer. DNA for the CDR3: TGCGCCAGCAGCTTGGGCGGGAACACTGAAGCTTTCTTT. This translates into CASSLGGNTEAFF.